This record concerns one T cell receptor beta chain sequence. Criteria for exclusion of patients were uncontrolled infection, other autoimmune disease, pregnancy or lactation. These data originate in a study of T cells in Graves' hyperthyroidism and ophthalmopathy. What was amplified from RNA transcripts were TCR beta CDR3 regions. In the first-round RT-PCR of the TCR CDR3, the HTBI primer set was used. MiXCR, applied by TCRdb to the multiplex PCR reads, yields one record per CDR3 protein. The sample yields more than 500,000 distinct CDR3 sequences, roughly 14% seen once. The CDR3 runs to 16 residues. The germline CDR1 and CDR2 sequences are SGDLS and YYNGEE. J was trimmed by 2 bases and V by 3 bases; bases with no gene match: 6.

The specimen sequenced was blood. The sequence derives from a woman in her 40s with Graves' ophthalmopathy. The chain is built from TRBV9 and TRBJ2-5; TRBD2 matches 11 bases. CDR3 bases: TGTGCCAGCAGCGGGGTGTTAGCGGGAGGGCAAGAGACCCAGTACTTC. This sequence encodes CASSGVLAGGQETQYF.